Listed below are T cell receptor beta chains from one sample, sequenced in a study of shared clonotypes between healthy human individuals. Profiled with immunoSEQ multiplex PCR; TCRdb holds only in-frame clones, not every one. The sample contains about 1.4 million clones, roughly 96% of which appear only once. Sequenced input: naive CD4+ T cells sorted from blood. Source of these receptors: a man in his thirties or forties in good health. CDR3s include the opening cysteine and the closing phenylalanine or tryptophan. The D gene is left open where the match is weak.

D gene	CDR3 length	J gene	V gene	CDR3 protein
TRBD1	15	TRBJ2-7	TRBV5-1	CASSLLQGVSYEQYF
.	13	TRBJ1-5	TRBV10-1	CASTNRARQPQHF
TRBD1	16	TRBJ2-7	TRBV28	CASNPSPGQGNDEQYF
.	15	TRBJ2-1	TRBV6-6	CASSVTGGMDNEQFF
TRBD1	13	TRBJ2-7	TRBV6-5	CASRATGLYEQYF
TRBD2	15	TRBJ2-2	TRBV15	CATEGYGRAAGELFF
.	13	TRBJ2-2	TRBV27	CASSLRPTGELFF
.	13	TRBJ1-1	TRBV27	CASSRGRDTEAFF
.	13	TRBJ1-1	TRBV5-1	CASSSLGETEAFF
TRBD2	19	TRBJ2-7	TRBV4-3	CASSQDVGLAGGPSYEQYF
.	18	TRBJ2-6	TRBV7-3	CASSLNVWGSSGANVLTF
.	14	TRBJ1-5	TRBV7-9	CASSLTGGNQPQHF
.	13	TRBJ2-7	TRBV6-1	CATSPGPPEEQYF
.	15	TRBJ2-5	TRBV5-1	CASSLAAGLEETQYF
.	13	TRBJ2-3	TRBV7-2	CASSIGSTDTQYF
TRBD1	16	TRBJ2-5	TRBV10-2	CASSGGGTGQGETQYF
TRBD2	14	TRBJ2-5	TRBV2	CASERGGSSETQYF
.	14	TRBJ2-7	TRBV15	CATSSGGTSYEQYF
TRBD2	15	TRBJ2-3	TRBV10-3	CAIKISGTSTDTQYF
.	14	TRBJ1-1	TRBV5-4	CASRVGGRNTEAFF
.	14	TRBJ2-5	TRBV4-3	CASSPAGIGETQYF
.	15	TRBJ2-1	TRBV12-5	CASGLSRGWDNEQFF
TRBD2	17	TRBJ2-1	TRBV9	CASSAYSGRASYNEQFF
TRBD2	13	TRBJ2-1	TRBV30	CAWSGLAGGPEFF
TRBD1	15	TRBJ1-3	TRBV7-2	CASNDQGASGNTIYF
.	13	TRBJ2-1	TRBV2	CASSELSNNEQFF
TRBD1	13	TRBJ2-3	TRBV28	CASSDRATDTQYF
.	14	TRBJ2-7	TRBV28	CASSRGRGSYEQYF
TRBD1	16	TRBJ1-3	TRBV6-5	CASSYGTGGSGNTIYF
.	14	TRBJ1-5	TRBV2	CASSGAQRNQPQHF
TRBD2	15	TRBJ2-1	TRBV18	CASSQAGGPGDEQFF
.	15	TRBJ1-5	TRBV15	CATSPGGRGIQPQHF
.	14	TRBJ2-2	TRBV7-6	CASSPGTGTGELFF
.	14	TRBJ2-2	TRBV11-2	CASSLDAGTGELFF
.	14	TRBJ1-5	TRBV28	CATNEGGSNQPQHF
TRBD1	17	TRBJ2-1	TRBV7-9	CASSLVPGGSVYNEQFF
TRBD1	14	TRBJ2-1	TRBV19	CASSSGQSYNEQFF
TRBD2	11	TRBJ2-3	TRBV25-1	CATETGGTQYF
.	12	TRBJ2-3	TRBV9	CASSVGGGTQYF
.	16	TRBJ2-1	TRBV11-2	CASSLGPRSTGNEQFF